Listed below are T cell receptor beta chains from one sample, sequenced in a study of blood T cell repertoires in COVID-19. Method: immunoSEQ multiplex PCR; TCRdb's copy keeps in-frame clones and lacks some. The sample shows some 530,000 clones, approximately 83% of them seen only once. Material: peripheral blood. Receptors were obtained from a human donor in a cohort sampled during active COVID-19. Each CDR3 is given with its conserved first and last residue. D genes are given only for firm matches.

j_call | v_call | d_call | cdr3_aa | cdr3_nt
TRBJ1-2 | TRBV6-5 | TRBD1 | CASSWTGNGYTF | TGTGCCAGCAGTTGGACAGGGAATGGCTACACCTTC
TRBJ2-5 | TRBV19 | TRBD2 | CASSINGGVETQYF | TGTGCCAGTAGTATTAACGGGGGGGTAGAGACCCAGTACTTC
TRBJ2-7 | TRBV15 | - | CATSSQDLTYEQYF | TGTGCCACCAGCAGCCAGGACTTAACCTACGAGCAGTACTTC
TRBJ1-1 | TRBV29-1 | - | CSVEDPSNTEAFF | TGCAGCGTTGAAGACCCCTCGAACACTGAAGCTTTCTTT
TRBJ1-2 | TRBV14 | - | CASSQVGRRGGYTF | TGTGCCAGCAGCCAAGTCGGTAGAAGGGGAGGCTACACCTTC
TRBJ2-3 | TRBV5-1 | TRBD2 | CASSPGQIAGTDTQYF | TGCGCCAGCAGCCCGGGTCAGATAGCGGGAACAGATACGCAGTATTTT
TRBJ2-3 | TRBV19 | TRBD2 | CASSIVGLAGTTDTQYF | TGTGCCAGTAGTATAGTGGGACTAGCGGGAACCACAGATACGCAGTATTTT
TRBJ1-2 | TRBV4-3 | TRBD1 | CASSPQTGEGHYGYTF | TGCGCCAGCAGCCCCCAGACAGGGGAAGGTCACTATGGCTACACCTTC
TRBJ2-3 | TRBV19 | TRBD2 | CASSTPPRERADTQYF | TGTGCCAGTAGTACGCCCCCGCGGGAGAGGGCAGATACGCAGTATTTT
TRBJ1-1 | TRBV30 | - | CAWDLGNTEAFF | TGTGCCTGGGATCTAGGGAACACTGAAGCTTTCTTT
TRBJ1-2 | TRBV28 | TRBD1 | CASSLTGTGGKGGYTF | TGTGCCAGCAGTCTAACCGGGACAGGGGGTAAGGGTGGCTACACCTTC
TRBJ2-7 | TRBV19 | TRBD2 | CASSITSGERPYEQYF | TGTGCCAGTAGTATAACTAGCGGGGAGCGTCCTTACGAGCAGTACTTC
TRBJ1-1 | TRBV5-4 | - | CASSFGSYEAFF | TGTGCCAGCAGCTTTGGTAGCTATGAAGCTTTCTTT
TRBJ2-7 | TRBV10-2 | TRBD2 | CASRPPGLGLYEQYF | TGCGCCAGCAGACCCCCGGGACTAGGACTGTACGAGCAGTACTTC
TRBJ1-5 | TRBV24-1 | - | CATSDVDSYQPQHF | TGTGCCACCAGTGATGTGGACAGCTATCAGCCCCAGCATTTT
TRBJ1-2 | TRBV5-1 | - | CASSFGLGPEERGYTF | TGCGCCAGCAGCTTTGGTCTTGGGCCGGAGGAGCGTGGCTACACCTTC
TRBJ2-2 | TRBV7-6 | TRBD2 | CASSSSGRTGELFF | TGTGCCAGCAGCTCTAGCGGGAGAACCGGGGAGCTGTTTTTT
TRBJ1-3 | TRBV7-9 | - | CASSLRQSSGNTIYF | TGTGCCAGCAGCTTACGACAAAGCTCTGGAAACACCATATATTTT
TRBJ2-1 | TRBV7-9 | TRBD1 | CASSLRGQVGNEQFF | TGTGCCAGCAGCTTACGAGGACAGGTGGGCAATGAGCAGTTCTTC
TRBJ1-3 | TRBV28 | - | CASSLGPGFFSGNTIYF | TGTGCCAGCAGTTTAGGTCCAGGATTTTTCTCTGGAAACACCATATATTTT
TRBJ1-6 | TRBV3-1/TRBV3-2 | TRBD1 | CASSHRDSNSPLHF | TGTGCCAGCAGCCACCGGGACAGTAATTCACCCCTCCACTTT
TRBJ1-3 | TRBV29-1 | - | CSVGGASGNTIYF | TGCAGCGTTGGCGGAGCCTCTGGAAACACCATATATTTT
TRBJ1-1 | TRBV19 | - | CASSALTGLTEAFF | TGTGCCAGTAGTGCCCTAACCGGACTCACTGAAGCTTTCTTT
TRBJ1-5 | TRBV6-2/TRBV6-3 | - | CASSSRGQPQHF | TGTGCCAGCAGTTCACGGGGGCAGCCCCAGCATTTT
TRBJ2-2 | TRBV5-5 | - | CASSSLGTRNTGELFF | TGTGCCAGCAGCTCTCTAGGGACTCGGAACACCGGGGAGCTGTTTTTT
TRBJ2-7 | TRBV7-3 | TRBD1 | CASSSGQGPYEQYF | TGTGCCAGCAGCTCCGGACAGGGACCCTACGAGCAGTACTTC
TRBJ1-1 | TRBV29-1 | - | CSVTVSMNTEAFF | TGCAGCGTTACAGTCAGCATGAACACTGAAGCTTTCTTT
TRBJ2-3 | TRBV7-9 | - | CASSLSGDGTDTQYF | TGTGCCAGCAGCCTATCAGGGGATGGCACAGATACGCAGTATTTT